The rows below give T cell receptor beta chains drawn from one sample of a study of vaccination effects on CD4 cells after COVID-19. This table comes from immunoSEQ multiplex PCR, and its TCRdb copy is limited to in-frame clones, with some not included. The sample has approximately 15,000 clones, about 74% seen once; the top ten hold about 22%. These TCRs are of unknown antigen specificity. The sample consisted of CD4+ T cells from PBMCs cultured with HCoV-NL63 spike peptides, taken after COVID-19 vaccination. Source of these receptors: a human donor who had a prior SARS-CoV-2 infection. The CDR3 runs from the conserved cysteine through the conserved F or W. D genes are given only for firm matches. Only part of the rows carry a size: once, few, many, or a class if the clone is expanded.

>TRBD1|TRBV5-1|14|TRBJ1-1|-
CASSWTGMNTEAFF
TGCGCCAGCAGCTGGACAGGGATGAACACTGAAGCTTTCTTT
>-|TRBV19|13|TRBJ2-3|-
CASSMLATDTQYF
TGTGCCAGTAGTATGCTTGCCACAGATACGCAGTATTTT
>TRBD1|TRBV5-1|14|TRBJ1-4|-
CASSHGQDNEKLFF
TGCGCCAGCAGCCACGGACAGGACAATGAAAAACTGTTTTTT
>-|TRBV19|14|TRBJ1-2|-
CASSIKDWGGGYTF
TGTGCCAGTAGTATAAAGGACTGGGGAGGTGGCTACACCTTC
>-|TRBV5-6|14|TRBJ2-5|few
CASSLVWASRPQYF
TGTGCCAGCAGCTTGGTTTGGGCTAGCAGGCCCCAGTACTTC
>-|TRBV5-4|15|TRBJ1-1|-
CASSLDSGMNTEAFF
TGTGCCAGCAGCTTGGATTCAGGGATGAACACTGAAGCTTTCTTT
>-|TRBV6-2/TRBV6-3|15|TRBJ2-1|-
CASSYSHPSYNEQFF
TGTGCCAGCAGTTATAGTCACCCCTCCTACAATGAGCAGTTCTTC
>-|TRBV9|16|TRBJ1-3|-
CASSVGQLFSGNTIYF
TGTGCCAGCAGCGTAGGACAGCTCTTCTCTGGAAACACCATATATTTT
>-|TRBV7-9|15|TRBJ1-6|-
CASSWSGARNSPLHF
TGTGCCAGCAGCTGGTCGGGCGCGAGGAATTCACCCCTCCACTTT
>-|TRBV5-4|15|TRBJ1-5|-
CASSKPWCSPLPQHF
TGTGCCAGCAGTAAACCCTGGTGTTCCCCTCTACCCCAGCATTTT
>-|TRBV6-2/TRBV6-3|14|TRBJ2-7|-
CASSTRTPVYEQYF
TGTGCCAGCAGTACAAGGACACCGGTCTACGAGCAGTACTTC
>-|TRBV7-2|14|TRBJ2-1|-
CASSSTPPGGFWFF
TGTGCCAGCAGCTCGACCCCCCCCGGGGGATTCTGGTTCTTC
>-|TRBV18|13|TRBJ2-7|-
CASSPQSRREQYF
TGTGCCAGCTCACCACAGTCTAGGCGGGAGCAGTACTTC
>TRBD2|TRBV29-1|17|TRBJ2-3|-
CSGGGLAGFSSTDTQYF
TGCAGCGGCGGGGGACTAGCGGGTTTTTCTAGCACAGATACGCAGTATTTT
>TRBD2|TRBV5-1|16|TRBJ2-3|few
CASNDVERGLTDTQYF
TGCGCCAGCAACGACGTTGAGCGGGGCCTCACAGATACGCAGTATTTT
>TRBD2|TRBV4-3|21|TRBJ2-3|-
CASSREAGLAGGHSSTDTQYF
TGCGCCAGCAGCCGCGAAGCCGGACTAGCGGGAGGGCATTCTAGCACAGATACGCAGTATTTT
>TRBD2|TRBV18|15|TRBJ2-7|few
CASSITGTRSYEQYF
TGTGCCAGCTCTATCACCGGGACTAGGTCCTACGAGCAGTACTTC
>-|TRBV25-1|14|TRBJ1-1|-
CASSLRGLDTEAFF
TGTGCCAGCAGTCTAAGGGGTCTGGACACTGAAGCTTTCTTT
>-|TRBV4-2|15|TRBJ2-1|few
CASSQLAGGYNEQFF
TGTGCCAGCAGCCAGTTGGCTGGAGGCTACAATGAGCAGTTCTTC
>-|TRBV7-2|17|TRBJ1-3|-
CASSYRLGGLSGNTIYF
TGTGCCAGCAGCTACCGATTAGGGGGGCTCTCTGGAAACACCATATATTTT
>TRBD1|TRBV7-9|14|TRBJ2-7|-
CASSLGDRVVEQYF
TGTGCCAGCAGCTTAGGGGACAGGGTGGTTGAGCAGTACTTC
>-|TRBV9|17|TRBJ1-2|-
CASSVDPRDSHNYGYTF
TGTGCCAGCAGCGTAGATCCTCGTGACAGCCATAACTATGGCTACACCTTC